This T cell receptor beta chain comes out of a study of cytomegalovirus exposure and HLA in healthy donors. Overall study results and limits: Cytomegalovirus-associated status was assigned to approximately 160 TCR beta chains.

This clone was found a few times. Antigen: not known. The CDR3 extends over 14 amino acids. Looked up from germline, CDR1 is SGHTA and CDR2 is FQGNSA. V was clipped by 0 bases and J by 7 bases, with 12 bases between them. Primers for the PCR totalled 60 Vbeta and 13 Jbeta. The protocol was immunoSEQ multiplex PCR, while the TCRdb copy is restricted to in-frame clones and leaves out a portion. The sample carries about 180,000 clones, 76% recorded once. Sequenced material: PBMCs. The chain uses TRBV7-2 and TRBJ1-2; TRBD1 is a possible D gene (5 bases). The TCR sequence derives from a man younger than 35 in good health and CMV-seronegative. The CDR3 DNA reads TGTGCCAGCAGCTTAGCACAACCCCAGGGTGGCTACACCTTC. As protein: CASSLAQPQGGYTF.